Below, one T cell receptor beta chain is given with its context. This sample was included in a study of blood T cell repertoires in COVID-19. As for the study in general: Acute-phase and convalescent COVID-19 samples originated in the United States, Italy and Spain.

Original handling: Nucleated cell counts were estimated from reference gene primer amplification. Measured with immunoSEQ multiplex PCR; TCRdb has only the in-frame clones, and not every one. The V and J calls and clone size are taken from that table; D and trimming were inferred from the DNA. The repertoire holds about 180,000 clones, 70% to 85% seen once, with around 6.8% in the top ten. The germline gives CDR1 KGHSH, CDR2 LQKENI. CDR3 length equals 15 residues. V was clipped by 4 bases and J by 1 base; unmatched bases: 6. The chain links TRBV18 to TRBJ2-7; TRBD1 agrees at 8 bases. Sequencing used peripheral blood. This TCR was recovered from a human donor in a cohort sampled during active COVID-19. The CDR3 DNA sequence: TGTGCCAGCTCACAGGAACAGGGGGAGTCCTACGAGCAGTACTTC. It yields the protein CASSQEQGESYEQYF.